Below, 21 T cell receptor beta chains from the same sample are listed, as sequenced in a study of T cells in Graves' hyperthyroidism and ophthalmopathy (dated by TCRdb to the late 2010s). Library construction relied on multiplex PCR. Instrument used: Illumina HiSeq 2000. TCR beta CDR3 regions were amplified from RNA transcripts. A first-round RT-PCR of the TCR CDR3 used the HTBI primer set with the Qiagen OneStep RT-PCR kit. TCRdb cleaned the public reads at Q25 with fastp, built clones with MiXCR and kept in-frame beta chains. Here each entry gathers all rows of one CDR3 protein and keeps the most common genes and DNA. The sample includes 650,000 to 750,000 distinct CDR3 sequences, with approximately 14% observed a single time. The ten most abundant clones make up about 9.4% of the sample. Sequencing was carried out using blood. All receptors derive from a woman in her late teens or twenties with Graves' hyperthyroidism.

This clonotype showed up many times. J is TRBJ2-7 and V is TRBV10-3, with 9 nucleotides matching TRBD1. Germline CDR1 ENHRY, CDR2 SYGVKD. V shed 3 bases and J 6 bases; nucleotides not matched to a gene: 12. This CDR3 is 16 amino acids long. CDR3 DNA: TGTGCCATCAGTGATTCCGTACCGGGGACAGGGAGCGAGCAGTACTTC. This sequence encodes CAISDSVPGTGSEQYF.

This clonotype has a count of ten or more. This rearrangement joins TRBV11-2 to TRBJ1-2; D ambiguous. V was pared by 4 bases and J by 1 base, with 13 bases between. The CDR3 is 15 amino acids. Germline CDR1 SGHAT, CDR2 FQNNGV. The CDR3 DNA sequence: TGTGCCAGCAGCTCCGGGAGGCCTGATAACTATGGCTACACCTTC. Amino acid sequence: CASSSGRPDNYGYTF.

This clonotype was seen many times. The genes are TRBV13 and TRBJ2-5, with a possible D match to TRBD1 (6 bases). V lost 0 bases to trimming and J lost 3 bases, with 8 bases between them. In germline, CDR1 is PRHDT, CDR2 FYEKMQ (reference sequence). The CDR3 consists of 14 residues. The CDR3 sequence is CASSLGTGEETQYF. CDR3 in DNA: TGTGCCAGCAGCTTAGGGACAGGAGAAGAGACCCAGTACTTC.

This clonotype has ten or more counts. The CDR3 here is CAWGNSYNEQFF. The DNA of the CDR3 is TGTGCCTGGGGGAACTCCTACAATGAGCAGTTCTTC. The chain couples TRBV30 to TRBJ2-1, with D hard to call. The CDR3 consists of 12 residues. V lost 5 bases and J lost 0, with 5 bases in between. In germline, CDR1 is GTSNPN, CDR2 SVGIG (reference sequence). Together with reference TRBV30 and TRBJ2-1, the CDR3 gives the full variable domain: SQTIHQWPATLVQPVGSPLSLECTVEGTSNPNLYWYRQAAGRGLQLLFYSVGIGQISSEVPQNLSASRPQDRQFILSSKKLLLSDSGFYLCAWGNSYNEQFFGPGTRLTVL.

The CDR3 region is CASSTLTGDKNIQYF. The CDR3 DNA is TGTGCCAGCAGTACTCTTACGGGGGACAAAAACATTCAGTACTTC. The chain joins TRBV28 to TRBJ2-4; possibly TRBD2 for D (6 bases). The CDR3 extends over 15 amino acids. Germline V gene lookup returns CDR1 MDHEN and CDR2 SYDVKM. Trimming cost V 5 bases and J 3 bases, with 14 bases left between them.

This clonotype was picked up a small number of times. J is TRBJ2-7 and V is TRBV11-2; the D is unclear. The germline V and J ends were trimmed by 5 bases and 3 bases, with 20 bases remaining between them. The CDR3 is made up of 16 amino acids. Germline values: CDR1 SGHAT, CDR2 FQNNGV. The CDR3 sequence is CASSPIVGSYRYEQYF. The DNA of the CDR3 is TGTGCCAGCAGCCCGATAGTCGGGTCCTACCGCTACGAGCAGTACTTC. Together with reference TRBV11-2 and TRBJ2-7, the CDR3 gives the full variable domain: EAGVAQSPRYKIIEKRQSVAFWCNPISGHATLYWYQQILGQGPKLLIQFQNNGVVDDSQLPKDRFSAERLKGVDSTLKIQPAKLEDSAVYLCASSPIVGSYRYEQYFGPGTRLTVT.

In its sample, this clonotype was seen many times. The J gene is TRBJ1-1, the V gene TRBV20-1; D gene unclear. The CDR3 is 14 residues long. The germline CDR1 and CDR2 sequences are DFQATT and SNEGSKA (reference sequence). Trimming left V 1 base short and J 0 bases short, with 9 bases between. CDR3 DNA: TGCAGTGCTAGAGTAGGACTGATGAACACTGAAGCTTTCTTT. Translation gives CSARVGLMNTEAFF.

The chain joins TRBV7-8 to TRBJ1-5; 9 positions match TRBD1. Germline CDR1 and CDR2: SGHVS and FQNEAQ. CDR3 size: 18 residues. V lost 5 bases and J lost 1; bases outside the gene matches: 12. The CDR3 sequence: CASSMAGTGHSSNQPQHF. DNA for the CDR3: TGTGCCAGCAGCATGGCCGGGACAGGGCACTCGAGCAATCAGCCCCAGCATTTT.

This clonotype was seen many times. V and J are TRBV6-2 or TRBV6-3 and TRBJ1-1, with D unclear. The V and J ends lost 6 bases and 0 bases respectively, with 2 bases between them. Germline CDR1 reads MNHEY; CDR2 reads SVGEGT. This CDR3 has 11 amino acids. The CDR3: CASRVNTEAFF. The CDR3 nucleotides read TGTGCCAGCAGAGTGAACACTGAAGCTTTCTTT.

This clonotype was observed many times. The rearrangement links TRBV7-2 to TRBJ2-1; 10 nucleotides line up with TRBD2. The CDR3 is made up of 14 amino acids. Germline loops: CDR1 SGHTA, CDR2 FQGNSA. The V segment lost 8 bases and the J segment 9 bases; nucleotides outside the gene matches: 10. The CDR3 loop is CASGLAGVWGEQFF. The DNA for the CDR3 is TGTGCCAGCGGCCTAGCGGGAGTATGGGGTGAGCAGTTCTTC.

There are a few counts of this clonotype. The V call is TRBV7-2, the J call TRBJ1-3; no definite D call. CDR3 length equals 17 residues. Trimming took off 2 bases at V and 0 bases at J, with 14 bases between the two ends. Germline lookup yields CDR1 SGHTA and CDR2 FQGNSA. The CDR3 bases are TGTGCCAGCAGCTTAAGACGGCCGAGCTACTCTGGAAACACCATATATTTT. This sequence encodes CASSLRRPSYSGNTIYF.

This clonotype was observed many times. The V gene is TRBV7-6, the J gene TRBJ2-1; D remains unclear. CDR1 and CDR2 from the germline V gene are SGHVS and FNYEAQ. With 1 base removed from V and 10 bases from J, the gap between germline ends came to 11 bases. The length of the CDR3 is 13 residues. In DNA form, the CDR3 reads TGTGCCAGCAGCTTAGGCGGAGCCGGGGAGCAGTTCTTC. The encoded protein is CASSLGGAGEQFF.

This clonotype appeared many times. The gene calls are TRBV18 and TRBJ2-7; no firm D call. This CDR3 is 14 amino acids long. Germline V gives CDR1 KGHSH, CDR2 LQKENI. Trimming cost V 1 base and J 0 bases, with 7 bases left between them. CDR3 coding DNA: TGTGCCAGCTCACCACGGGCGGACTCCTACGAGCAGTACTTC. Residues: CASSPRADSYEQYF.

This clonotype was detected a few times. The rearrangement links TRBV28 to TRBJ2-5; 7 nucleotides line up with TRBD2. J was trimmed by 2 bases and V by 3 bases; bases with no gene match: 3. The CDR3 totals 14 residues. Germline V CDR1 and CDR2: MDHEN, SYDVKM. The CDR3, as DNA: TGTGCCAGCAGTTTTCAGCGGGGTCAAGAGACCCAGTACTTC. Residues: CASSFQRGQETQYF.

This clonotype was seen many times. This rearrangement joins TRBV2 to TRBJ2-1, with a tentative D call TRBD2 (6 bases). CDR1 and CDR2 from the germline V gene are SNHLY and FYNNEI. This CDR3 spans 13 amino acids. The V end was cut by 7 bases, the J end by 8 bases, with 15 bases between. In DNA, the CDR3 is TGTGCCAGCACTGGGGGAGGTCCGGATGAGCAGTTCTTC. Translation: CASTGGGPDEQFF.

The rearrangement links TRBV7-2 to TRBJ2-3, with D possibly matching TRBD2 (5 bases). V was cut by 1 base and J by 7 bases, with 15 bases left in between. CDR1 is SGHTA and CDR2 is FQGNSA in the germline V gene. CDR3 length: 15 residues. CDR3 DNA: TGTGCCAGCAGCTTAGAAACGGGGTCCGGATATACGCAGTATTTT. This encodes CASSLETGSGYTQYF. The full variable domain, with the rest looked up from reference TRBV7-2 and TRBJ2-3, is GAGVSQSPSNKVTEKGKDVELRCDPISGHTALYWYRQSLGQGLEFLIYFQGNSAPDKSGLPSDRFSAERTGGSVSTLTIQRTQQEDSAVYLCASSLETGSGYTQYFGPGTRLTVL.

V is TRBV19 and J is TRBJ2-1, with D perhaps matching TRBD1 (5 bases). This CDR3 has 16 amino acids. The V end lost 5 bases, the J end lost 0 bases, and 14 bases lay between the germline ends. Germline loops: CDR1 LNHDA, CDR2 SQIVND (reference sequence). The CDR3 DNA sequence: TGTGCCAGTAGTGCAGGGCCATTACCCTCCTACAATGAGCAGTTCTTC. Translation: CASSAGPLPSYNEQFF. The whole variable domain, remainder taken from reference TRBV19 and TRBJ2-1, is DGGITQSPKYLFRKEGQNVTLSCEQNLNHDAMYWYRQDPGQGLRLIYYSQIVNDFQKGDIAEGYSVSREKKESFPLTVTSAQKNPTAFYLCASSAGPLPSYNEQFFGPGTRLTVL.

This clonotype was counted many times. The chain uses TRBV7-3 and TRBJ1-1; possibly TRBD1 for D (6 bases). CDR3 length: 17 amino acids. The germline CDR1 and CDR2 sequences are SGHTA and FQGTGA. With 2 bases removed from V and 1 base from J, the gap between germline ends came to 17 bases. CDR3 coding DNA: TGTGCCAGCAGCTTAGCGCAGGGGCGCGGTGCGAACACTGAAGCTTTCTTT. Its translation is CASSLAQGRGANTEAFF.

The chain is built from TRBV6-4 and TRBJ1-1, with a tentative D call TRBD1 (6 bases). V was shortened by 4 bases and J by 1 base, with 16 bases between the two germline ends. Germline-derived CDR1 and CDR2 are MRHNA and SNTAGT. CDR3 length: 16 residues. CDR3 residues: CASSARGRVRNTEAFF. CDR3 DNA: TGTGCCAGCAGTGCACGGGGGCGGGTAAGGAACACTGAAGCTTTCTTT.

This clonotype has ten or more counts. This rearrangement joins TRBV5-6 to TRBJ2-3; no firm D call. With 0 bases removed from V and 4 bases from J, the gap between germline ends came to 9 bases. In germline, CDR1 is SGHDT, CDR2 YYEEEE. This CDR3 region has 14 residues. This CDR3 reads CASSLGVWADTQYF. The CDR3 region has the DNA TGTGCCAGCAGCTTGGGCGTGTGGGCAGATACGCAGTATTTT.

The table lists this clonotype with a count of one. This chain joins TRBV6-1 and TRBJ2-6, with 8 positions matching TRBD1. Germline lookup yields CDR1 MNHNS and CDR2 SASEGT. V lost 7 bases, J lost 1 base, and 9 bases stayed unmatched. This CDR3 comprises 17 residues. CDR3 DNA: TGTGCCAGCACCCGGGGGCAGGGGGCATCTGGGGCCAACGTCCTGACTTTC. Translated, it gives CASTRGQGASGANVLTF.